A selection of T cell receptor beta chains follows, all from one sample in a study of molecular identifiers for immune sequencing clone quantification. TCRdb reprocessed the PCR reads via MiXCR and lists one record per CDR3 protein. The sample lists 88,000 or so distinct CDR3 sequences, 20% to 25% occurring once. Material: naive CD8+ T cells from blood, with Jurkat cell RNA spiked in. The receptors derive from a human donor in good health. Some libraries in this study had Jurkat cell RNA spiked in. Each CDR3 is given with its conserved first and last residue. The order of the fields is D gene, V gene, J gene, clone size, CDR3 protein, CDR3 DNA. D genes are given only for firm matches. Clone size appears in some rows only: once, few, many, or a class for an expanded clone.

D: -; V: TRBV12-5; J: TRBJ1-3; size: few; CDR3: CASGLAITSGNSGNTIYF; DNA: TGTGCTAGTGGTTTGGCCATTACCTCAGGAAACTCTGGAAACACCATATATTTT
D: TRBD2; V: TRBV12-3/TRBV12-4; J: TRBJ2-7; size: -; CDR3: CASRTSVSSYEQYF; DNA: TGTGCCAGCAGGACTAGCGTAAGCTCCTACGAGCAGTACTTC
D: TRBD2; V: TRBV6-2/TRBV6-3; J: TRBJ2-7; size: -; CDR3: CASSPWTSGRSEGEQYF; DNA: TGTGCCAGCAGTCCCTGGACTAGCGGGAGATCTGAAGGGGAGCAGTACTTC
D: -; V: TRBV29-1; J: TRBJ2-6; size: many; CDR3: CSVSLSGANVLTF; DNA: TGCAGCGTTAGTTTATCTGGGGCCAACGTCCTGACTTTC
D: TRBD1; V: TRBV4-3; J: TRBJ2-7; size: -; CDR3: CASSQDDRGSYEQYF; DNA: TGCGCCAGCAGCCAAGATGACAGGGGGTCCTACGAGCAGTACTTC
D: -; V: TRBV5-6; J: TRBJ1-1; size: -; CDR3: CASSTSLNTEALF; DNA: TGTGCCAGCAGCACTTCGTTGAACACTGAAGCTCTCTTT
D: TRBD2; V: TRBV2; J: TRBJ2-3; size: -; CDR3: CASSEFLGWGLEALAGASTDTQYF; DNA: TGTGCCAGCAGTGAATTTCTTGGTTGGGGACTTGAGGCCCTAGCGGGGGCAAGCACAGATACGCAGTATTTT
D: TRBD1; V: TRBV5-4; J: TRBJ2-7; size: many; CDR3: CASSTGTDYEQYF; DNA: TGTGCCAGCAGTACCGGGACAGACTACGAGCAGTACTTC
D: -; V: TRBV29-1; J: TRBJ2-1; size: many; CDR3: CSVDSSGRYNEQFF; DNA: TGCAGCGTTGATTCAAGCGGGCGCTACAATGAGCAGTTCTTC
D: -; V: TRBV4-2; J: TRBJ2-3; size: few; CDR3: CASSQDLGADTQYF; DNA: TGTGCCAGCAGCCAAGATTTGGGGGCAGATACGCAGTATTTT
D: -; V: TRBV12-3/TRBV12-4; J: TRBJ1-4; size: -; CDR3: CASSTVKGTNEKLFF; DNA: TGTGCCAGCAGCACCGTGAAGGGTACTAATGAAAAACTGTTTTTT
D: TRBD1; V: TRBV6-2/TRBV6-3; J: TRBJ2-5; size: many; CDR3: CASRIRDRLGETQYF; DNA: TGTGCCAGCAGGATCCGGGACAGACTTGGGGAGACCCAGTACTTC
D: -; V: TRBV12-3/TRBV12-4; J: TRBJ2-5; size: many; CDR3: CASTSGAYQETQYF; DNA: TGTGCCAGCACCTCAGGGGCGTACCAAGAGACCCAGTACTTC
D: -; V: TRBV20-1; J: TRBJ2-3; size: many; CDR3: CSARFPGQDGRALDTQYF; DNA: TGCAGTGCTAGATTCCCGGGACAGGACGGGAGGGCCCTAGATACGCAGTATTTT
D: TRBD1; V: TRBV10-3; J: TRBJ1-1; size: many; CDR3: CAISETGLVGTEAFF; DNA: TGTGCCATCAGCGAGACAGGGTTGGTAGGGACTGAAGCTTTCTTT
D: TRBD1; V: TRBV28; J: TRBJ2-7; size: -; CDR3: CASGSRTGAHEQYF; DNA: TGTGCCAGCGGTTCTCGGACAGGGGCTCACGAGCAGTACTTC
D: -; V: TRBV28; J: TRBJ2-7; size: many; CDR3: CASSFDGTYEQYF; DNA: TGTGCCAGCAGCTTCGACGGGACCTACGAGCAGTACTTC
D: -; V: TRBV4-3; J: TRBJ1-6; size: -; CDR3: CASSQDRGTSSYNPPLHF; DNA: TGCGCCAGCAGCCAAGATCGGGGCACGAGCTCCTATAATCCACCCCTCCACTTT
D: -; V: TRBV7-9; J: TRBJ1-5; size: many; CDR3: CASSPSDSNQPQHF; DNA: TGTGCCAGCAGCCCAAGCGATAGCAATCAGCCCCAGCATTTT
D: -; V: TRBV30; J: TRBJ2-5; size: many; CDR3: CAWSNTGTETQYF; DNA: TGTGCCTGGAGTAACACAGGCACAGAGACCCAGTACTTC
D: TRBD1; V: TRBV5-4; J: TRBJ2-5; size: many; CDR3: CASSPRQGTDKKGQETQYF; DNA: TGTGCCAGCAGCCCCAGACAGGGAACGGACAAAAAAGGGCAAGAGACCCAGTACTTC
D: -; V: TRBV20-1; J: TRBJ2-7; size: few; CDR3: CSAREGGGYYSYEQYF; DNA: TGCAGTGCTAGAGAAGGAGGCGGGTACTACTCCTACGAGCAGTACTTC
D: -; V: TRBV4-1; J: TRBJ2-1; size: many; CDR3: CASSQAGRGPSFYNEQFF; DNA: TGCGCCAGCAGCCAAGCCGGTCGGGGGCCTTCCTTCTACAATGAGCAGTTCTTC
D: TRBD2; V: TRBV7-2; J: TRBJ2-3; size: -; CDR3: CASSAGLASTDTQYF; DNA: TGTGCCAGCAGCGCGGGACTAGCGAGCACAGATACGCAGTATTTT
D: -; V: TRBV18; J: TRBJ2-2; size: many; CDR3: CASSHTTPTGRTGELFF; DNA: TGTGCCAGCTCCCACACCACCCCAACAGGTCGCACCGGGGAGCTGTTTTTT
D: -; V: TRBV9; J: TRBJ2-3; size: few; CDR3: CASSVDRHTDTQYF; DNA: TGTGCCAGCAGCGTTGACAGACACACAGATACGCAGTATTTT
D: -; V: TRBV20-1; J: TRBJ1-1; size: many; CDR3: CSAVGRGSDYTEAFF; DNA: TGCAGTGCCGTCGGACGGGGCTCAGATTACACTGAAGCTTTCTTT
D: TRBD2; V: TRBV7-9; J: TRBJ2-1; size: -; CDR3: CASSPPLSSGLYNEQFF; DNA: TGTGCCAGCAGCCCCCCTCTCAGTAGCGGGCTATACAATGAGCAGTTCTTC
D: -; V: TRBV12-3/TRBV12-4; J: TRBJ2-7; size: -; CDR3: CASSEGSYEQYF; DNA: TGTGCCAGCAGTGAGGGCTCCTACGAGCAGTACTTC
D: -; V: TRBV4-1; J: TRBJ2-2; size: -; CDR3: CASSQDWVLNTGELFF; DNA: TGCGCCAGCAGCCAAGATTGGGTCTTAAACACCGGGGAGCTGTTTTTT
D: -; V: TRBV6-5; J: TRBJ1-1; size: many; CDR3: CASSYRFNTEAFF; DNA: TGTGCCAGCAGTTATCGGTTTAACACTGAAGCTTTCTTT
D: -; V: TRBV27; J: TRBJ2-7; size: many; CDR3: CASTPAAGSYEQYF; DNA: TGTGCCAGCACCCCGGCGGCGGGGTCCTACGAGCAGTACTTC
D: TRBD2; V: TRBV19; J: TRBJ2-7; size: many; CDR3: CASLAGEYEQYF; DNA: TGTGCCAGCCTAGCGGGAGAGTACGAGCAGTACTTC
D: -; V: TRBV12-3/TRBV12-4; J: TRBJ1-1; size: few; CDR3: CASSPIIVGAEAFF; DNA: TGTGCCAGCAGTCCGATCATAGTGGGAGCTGAAGCTTTCTTT
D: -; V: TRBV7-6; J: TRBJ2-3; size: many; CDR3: CASSPVPEGTDTQYF; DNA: TGTGCCAGCAGCCCAGTTCCGGAAGGCACAGATACGCAGTATTTT
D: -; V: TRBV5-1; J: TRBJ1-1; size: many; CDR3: CASSPYRGATEAFF; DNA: TGCGCCAGCAGCCCATATCGGGGGGCCACTGAAGCTTTCTTT
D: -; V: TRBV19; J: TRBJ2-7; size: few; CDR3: CASSIPERSYEQYF; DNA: TGTGCCAGTAGTATCCCCGAAAGGTCCTACGAGCAGTACTTC
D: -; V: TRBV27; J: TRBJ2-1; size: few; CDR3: CASSFGGLSNEQFF; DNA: TGTGCCAGCAGTTTTGGCGGGCTCTCAAATGAGCAGTTCTTC
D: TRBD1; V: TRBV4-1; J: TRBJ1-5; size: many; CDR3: CASSQAGQDGQPQHF; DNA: TGCGCCAGCAGCCAAGCAGGACAGGATGGGCAGCCCCAGCATTTT
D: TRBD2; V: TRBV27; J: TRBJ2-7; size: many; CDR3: CASSFKLAGAEQYF; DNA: TGTGCCAGCAGTTTTAAATTAGCGGGAGCCGAGCAGTACTTC
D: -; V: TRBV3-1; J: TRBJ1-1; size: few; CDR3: CASKLGKMNTVAFF; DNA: TGTGCCAGCAAATTGGGGAAGATGAACACTGTAGCTTTCTTT
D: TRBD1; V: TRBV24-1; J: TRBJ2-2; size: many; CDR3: CATRQGAAGELFF; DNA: TGTGCCACACGACAGGGGGCCGCCGGGGAGCTGTTTTTT
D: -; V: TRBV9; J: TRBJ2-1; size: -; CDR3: CASSVAGDPYNERFF; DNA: TGTGCCAGCAGCGTAGCGGGAGACCCCTACAATGAGCGGTTCTTC
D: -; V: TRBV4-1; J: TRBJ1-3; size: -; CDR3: CASGQDGGRPGSTIYF; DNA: TGCGCCAGCGGCCAAGATGGGGGCAGGCCTGGAAGCACCATATATTTT
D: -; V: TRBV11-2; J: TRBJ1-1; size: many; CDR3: CASSPGQGRAEAFF; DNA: TGTGCCAGCAGCCCCGGACAAGGCAGGGCTGAAGCTTTCTTT
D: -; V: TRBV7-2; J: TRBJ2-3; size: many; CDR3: CASSPITNPGTDTQYF; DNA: TGTGCCAGCAGCCCCATCACAAACCCTGGTACAGATACGCAGTATTTT
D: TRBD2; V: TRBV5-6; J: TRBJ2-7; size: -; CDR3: CASSQRRYTRTSGSYEQYF; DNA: TGTGCCAGCAGCCAAAGGCGGTATACTCGGACTAGCGGATCCTACGAGCAGTACTTC
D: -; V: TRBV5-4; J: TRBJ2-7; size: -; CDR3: CASSHTSSEQYF; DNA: TGTGCCAGCAGCCACACGAGCTCCGAGCAGTACTTC
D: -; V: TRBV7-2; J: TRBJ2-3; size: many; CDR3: CASSLEYLALTTDTQYF; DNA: TGTGCCAGCAGCTTAGAATACCTAGCGCTAACCACAGATACGCAGTATTTT
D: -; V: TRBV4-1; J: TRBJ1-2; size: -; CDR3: CASKLSDTTNYGYTF; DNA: TGCGCCAGCAAGCTATCGGACACGACTAACTATGGCTACACCTTC
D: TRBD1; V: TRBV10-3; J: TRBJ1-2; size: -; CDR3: CAISESITGEVYGYTF; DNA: TGTGCCATCAGTGAGTCGATTACAGGGGAGGTCTATGGCTACACCTTC
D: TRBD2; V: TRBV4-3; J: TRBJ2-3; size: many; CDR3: CASSRVFSGGDTDTQYF; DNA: TGCGCCAGCAGCCGAGTGTTTAGCGGGGGGGACACAGATACGCAGTATTTT
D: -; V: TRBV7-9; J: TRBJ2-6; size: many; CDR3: CASSQIVTPLSGANVLTF; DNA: TGTGCCAGCAGCCAAATCGTAACCCCTCTCTCTGGGGCCAACGTCCTGACTTTC